This T cell receptor (beta chain) emerged from a study of Ad26.COV2.S vaccination and SARS-CoV-2 variants. Overall study context: Into the muscle, Ad26.COV2.S was dosed once or twice, 56 days apart.

Treatment reported: 19 received Ad26.COV2.S at low or high dose, single or two shots; several received placebo; per-sample allocation not given. Day 63 after the first vaccine or placebo injection was the time point for sampling. TCRdb keeps only in-frame clones here, not all; method: immunoSEQ multiplex PCR. The sample lists under 400,000 clones, roughly 87% occurring once. This CDR3 region has 14 residues. Germline assignment: CDR1 MNHNY and CDR2 SVGAGI (reference sequence). J lost 1 base, V lost 6 bases, and 4 bases had no gene match. The chain is built from TRBV6-6 and TRBJ2-5, with 8 bases lining up with TRBD2. The TCR comes from a person aged 18-60 years who received the Ad26.COV2.S COVID-19 vaccine or a placebo. This specimen was peripheral blood, taken in a trial of Ad26.COV2.S vaccine versus placebo. The CDR3, as DNA: TGTGCCAGCAGCCGTACTAGCGGCCAAGAGACCCAGTACTTC. Protein product: CASSRTSGQETQYF.